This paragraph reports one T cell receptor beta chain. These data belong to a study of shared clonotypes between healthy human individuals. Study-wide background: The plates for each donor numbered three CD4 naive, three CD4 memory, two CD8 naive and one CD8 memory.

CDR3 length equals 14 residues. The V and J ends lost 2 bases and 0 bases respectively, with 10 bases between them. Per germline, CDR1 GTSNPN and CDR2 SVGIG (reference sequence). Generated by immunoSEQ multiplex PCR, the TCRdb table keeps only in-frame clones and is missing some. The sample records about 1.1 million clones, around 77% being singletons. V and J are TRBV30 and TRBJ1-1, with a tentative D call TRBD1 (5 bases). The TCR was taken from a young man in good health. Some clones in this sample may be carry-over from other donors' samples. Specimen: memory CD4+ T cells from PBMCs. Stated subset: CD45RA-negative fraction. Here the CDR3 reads CAWSSGSMNTEAFF. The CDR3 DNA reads TGTGCCTGGAGTTCAGGGTCGATGAACACTGAAGCTTTCTTT. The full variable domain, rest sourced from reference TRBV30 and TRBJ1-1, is SQTIHQWPATLVQPVGSPLSLECTVEGTSNPNLYWYRQAAGRGLQLLFYSVGIGQISSEVPQNLSASRPQDRQFILSSKKLLLSDSGFYLCAWSSGSMNTEAFFGQGTRLTVV.